A selection of T cell receptor beta chains follows, all from one sample in a study of T cell responses to AZD1222 COVID-19 vaccine. Method: immunoSEQ multiplex PCR; TCRdb's copy keeps in-frame clones and lacks some. There are about 83,000 clones in the sample; 86% occur only once, and approximately 9% lies in the top ten. Here the sequenced sample was peripheral blood, taken on day 0 of AZD1222 vaccination. Receptors originate from an adult in good health. Both conserved end residues are part of each CDR3. The D gene is left open where the match is weak. Part of the rows lack a size; the others show once, few, many or a class for expanded clones.

cdr3_length	clone_size	v_call	d_call	cdr3_aa
14	NA	TRBV5-4	NA	CASSVTGVNTEAFF
13	NA	TRBV28	NA	CASTKRGHNEQFF
15	NA	TRBV18	NA	CASSITGQTNYGYTF
13	NA	TRBV7-9	TRBD1	CASSYQGDYGYTF
14	NA	TRBV5-1	NA	CASSLQGLEETQYF
11	NA	TRBV24-1	NA	CATKTNTEAFF
14	NA	TRBV5-5	TRBD1	CASTGTGGSTEAFF
14	NA	TRBV2	TRBD1	CASSQTGGDNEQFF
16	NA	TRBV6-6	NA	CASSSPVGEGNQPQHF
15	once	TRBV29-1	NA	CSVEGGPRANNEQFF
19	NA	TRBV7-2	TRBD2	CASSLEEWLAGPLSYEQYF
15	NA	TRBV7-9	NA	CASSARDTGGYGYTF
14	NA	TRBV7-8	NA	CASSSDRRVQPQHF
15	once	TRBV2	NA	CASLDSLGSNSPLHF
16	NA	TRBV27	NA	CASTRDSSSYNSPLHF
13	NA	TRBV5-8	NA	CASSLRDTYGYTF
14	NA	TRBV25-1	NA	CASSEHGANQPQHF
17	NA	TRBV21-1	NA	CASSKGEWGPGNSPLHF
16	NA	TRBV7-9	TRBD1	CASSLPTGESQETQYF
15	NA	TRBV28	TRBD1	CASSLQGAGNEKLFF
15	NA	TRBV6-6	NA	CASSYSTRAYYGYTF
15	NA	TRBV7-2	NA	CASSLEGGTGREQFF
14	NA	TRBV9	TRBD2	CASSRGVITDTQYF
17	NA	TRBV28	NA	CASSPTTGTPGGEKLFF
14	NA	TRBV2	NA	CATLPSSGGMAAFF
14	NA	TRBV6-5	TRBD1	CASSYSGTDYGYTF
14	NA	TRBV6-5	NA	CASTPTSGVQPQHF
16	once	TRBV6-5	TRBD1	CASSSTQGGSIEKLFF